These 12 T cell receptor beta chains were sequenced from one sample in a study of OX40 agonist ivuxolimab in advanced cancers. The data were produced by immunoSEQ multiplex PCR, yet TCRdb's version contains in-frame clones alone and is incomplete. The sample consists of approximately 60,000 clones, around 87% of them appearing once. The sequencing used CD4+ or CD8+ T cells sorted from blood, collected in a trial of the OX40 agonist ivuxolimab. The source of these receptors is an adult with an advanced solid tumor such as melanoma, head and neck, liver or kidney cancer.

The chain employs TRBV2 and TRBJ1-2; D not certain. The CDR3 has 10 residues. Germline V gene sequence: CDR1 SNHLY, CDR2 FYNNEI. Trimming pared 7 bases from V and 7 bases from J, leaving 7 bases between. CDR3 sequence (DNA): TGTGCCAGCAACTTAATTGGCTACACCTTC. It encodes CASNLIGYTF.

This clone was observed a single time. This chain connects TRBV21-1 to TRBJ1-2; TRBD1, the table's D call, was not compared with the DNA. TRBV21-1 is shown as a pseudogene. This CDR3 contains 13 residues. The CDR3 sequence: CASSKAQQGGYTF. The CDR3 DNA sequence: TGTGCCAGCAGCAAAGCCCAACAGGGGGGCTACACCTTC.

The chain combines TRBV9 with TRBJ1-2, with D unresolved. Trimming shortened V by 4 bases and J by 6 bases, and 13 bases separated the two germline ends. The CDR3 is 13 amino acids. Germline V gene lookup returns CDR1 SGDLS and CDR2 YYNGEE. The CDR3 DNA reads TGTGCCAGCAGCTCCGGTGTAGGGAATGGCTACACCTTC. It codes for CASSSGVGNGYTF. The whole variable domain, filled in from reference TRBV9 and TRBJ1-2, reads DSGVTQTPKHLITATGQRVTLRCSPRSGDLSVYWYQQSLDQGLQFLIQYYNGEERAKGNILERFSAQQFPDLHSELNLSSLELGDSALYFCASSSGVGNGYTFGSGTRLTVV.

The V call is TRBV7-3, the J call TRBJ2-7, with 7 positions matching TRBD2. Trimming at V came to 5 bases and at J to 0 bases, leaving 4 bases not matched to a gene. Germline CDR1 is SGHTA and CDR2 is FQGTGA. The CDR3 contains 14 residues. The CDR3: CASSPGGSSYEQYF. The CDR3 DNA sequence: TGTGCCAGCAGCCCCGGGGGGAGCTCCTACGAGCAGTACTTC.

The chain uses TRBV7-3 and TRBJ2-3; a possible D gene is TRBD1 (5 bases). Trimming pared 5 bases from V and 0 bases from J, leaving 12 bases between. This CDR3 has 15 residues. From germline, CDR1 is SGHTA and CDR2 FQGTGA. The CDR3 sequence: CASSRQRTSTDTQYF. The CDR3 coding sequence is TGTGCCAGCAGCCGACAGCGCACTAGCACAGATACGCAGTATTTT.

V and J are TRBV6-1 and TRBJ1-1; the match to TRBD1 covers 10 bases. CDR1 and CDR2 (germline): MNHNS, SASEGT. The CDR3 sequence is 18 residues long. Losses at the gene ends were 4 bases for V and 5 bases for J; bases not matched to a gene: 16. The CDR3 region has the DNA TGTGCCAGCAGTGCAATAGGGACAGGGGTAAATGGGAATACTGAAGCTTTCTTT. The encoded protein is CASSAIGTGVNGNTEAFF.

The chain recombines TRBV5-1 with TRBJ2-7; 9 positions agree with TRBD2. The CDR3 length is 13 residues. Germline V lookup: CDR1 SGHRS, CDR2 YFSETQ. The J segment lost 5 bases and the V segment lost 6 bases, leaving 6 bases of the junction unmatched. The chain's CDR3 is CASKPGTSHEQYF. The CDR3 DNA sequence: TGCGCCAGCAAGCCGGGGACTAGCCACGAGCAGTACTTC.

The gene calls are TRBV10-1 and TRBJ1-2; D remains ambiguous. Germline CDR1 and CDR2: WNHNN and SYGVQD (reference sequence). This CDR3 is 12 amino acids long. V was trimmed by 6 bases and J by 8 bases, leaving 13 bases between them. CDR3 nucleotide sequence: TGCGCCAGCAGACGGATTGCCGGGGGCTACACCTTC. Its translation: CASRRIAGGYTF.

This chain links TRBV7-2 with TRBJ2-7, with D perhaps assigned TRBD1 or TRBD2 (6 bases each). Trimming stripped 6 bases from V and 2 bases from J, with 17 bases between. Germline V CDR1 and CDR2: SGHTA, FQGNSA. The CDR3 is 15 residues long. In DNA form, the CDR3 reads TGTGCCAGCAGGCAAGGGGGGTGGGGAACCTACGAGCAGTACTTC. Translation gives CASRQGGWGTYEQYF.

A single count supports this clone. V is TRBV30 and J is TRBJ1-2; a weak D match, TRBD1 (5 bases). From germline, CDR1 is GTSNPN and CDR2 SVGIG (reference sequence). Deletions cut 4 bases from V and 6 bases from J, with 18 bases between. This CDR3 contains 14 residues. CDR3 sequence: CAWTDNRGFHGYTF. In nucleotides, the CDR3 is TGTGCCTGGACTGATAATAGGGGATTTCATGGCTACACCTTC. Combining the CDR3 with reference TRBV30 and TRBJ1-2 gives the whole variable domain SQTIHQWPATLVQPVGSPLSLECTVEGTSNPNLYWYRQAAGRGLQLLFYSVGIGQISSEVPQNLSASRPQDRQFILSSKKLLLSDSGFYLCAWTDNRGFHGYTFGSGTRLTVV.

The V gene is TRBV9, the J gene TRBJ1-1; the D is unclear. This CDR3 region has 14 residues. The V end lost 0 bases, the J end lost 3 bases, and 9 bases lay between the germline ends. Germline V gene sequence: CDR1 SGDLS, CDR2 YYNGEE. CDR3 sequence reads: CASSVDGQDTEAFF. DNA of the CDR3: TGTGCCAGCAGCGTAGACGGGCAGGACACTGAAGCTTTCTTT.

This clone was seen once. The chain links TRBV7-2 to TRBJ1-3; D uncertain. Germline V CDR1 and CDR2: SGHTA, FQGNSA. The CDR3 loop spans 14 amino acids. Between the trimmed V and J ends, which lost 5 bases and 1 base, there was a span of 9 bases. The CDR3 region is CASSVSPSGNTIYF. The CDR3 DNA reads as TGTGCCAGCAGCGTTAGTCCGTCTGGAAACACCATATATTTT.